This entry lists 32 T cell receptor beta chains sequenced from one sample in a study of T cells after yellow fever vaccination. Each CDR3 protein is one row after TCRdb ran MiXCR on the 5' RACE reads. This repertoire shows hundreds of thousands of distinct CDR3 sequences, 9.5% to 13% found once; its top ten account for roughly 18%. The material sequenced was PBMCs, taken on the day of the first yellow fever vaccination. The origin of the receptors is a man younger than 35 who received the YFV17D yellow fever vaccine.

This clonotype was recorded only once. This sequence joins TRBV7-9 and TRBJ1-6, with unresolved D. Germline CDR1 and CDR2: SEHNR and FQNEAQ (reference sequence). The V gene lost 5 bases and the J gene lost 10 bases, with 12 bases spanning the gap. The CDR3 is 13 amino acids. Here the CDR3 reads CASSSTEASPLHF. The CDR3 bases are TGTGCCAGCAGCAGTACTGAGGCCTCACCCCTCCACTTT.

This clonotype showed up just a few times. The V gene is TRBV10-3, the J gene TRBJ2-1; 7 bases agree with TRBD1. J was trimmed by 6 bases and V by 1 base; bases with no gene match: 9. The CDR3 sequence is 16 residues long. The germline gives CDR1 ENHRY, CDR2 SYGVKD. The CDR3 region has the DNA TGTGCCATCAGTGAGTTGGCCGGGACAGAATTCAATGAGCAGTTCTTC. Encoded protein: CAISELAGTEFNEQFF.

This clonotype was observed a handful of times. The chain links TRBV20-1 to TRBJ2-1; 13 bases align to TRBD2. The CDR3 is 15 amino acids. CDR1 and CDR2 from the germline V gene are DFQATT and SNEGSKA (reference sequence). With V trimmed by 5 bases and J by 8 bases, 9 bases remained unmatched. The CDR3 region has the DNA TGCAGTGCTTGCCGACTAGCGGGGGGCGGATATGAGCAGTTCTTC. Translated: CSACRLAGGGYEQFF.

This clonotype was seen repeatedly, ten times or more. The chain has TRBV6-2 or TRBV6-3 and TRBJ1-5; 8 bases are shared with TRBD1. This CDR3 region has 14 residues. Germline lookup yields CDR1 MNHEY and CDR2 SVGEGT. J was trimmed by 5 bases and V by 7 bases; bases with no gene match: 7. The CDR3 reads CASTWAGGDQPQHF. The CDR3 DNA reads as TGTGCCAGCACCTGGGCAGGGGGCGATCAGCCCCAGCATTTT.

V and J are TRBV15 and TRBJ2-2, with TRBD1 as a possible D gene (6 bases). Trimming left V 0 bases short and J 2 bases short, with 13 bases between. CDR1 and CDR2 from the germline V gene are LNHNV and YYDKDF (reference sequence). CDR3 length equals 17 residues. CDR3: CATSRDYRGQNTGELFF. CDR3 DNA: TGTGCCACCAGCAGAGATTATCGGGGACAAAACACCGGGGAGCTGTTTTTT. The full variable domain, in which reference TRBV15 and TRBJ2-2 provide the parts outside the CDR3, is DAMVIQNPRYQVTQFGKPVTLSCSQTLNHNVMYWYQQKSSQAPKLLFHYYDKDFNNEADTPDNFQSRRPNTSFCFLDIRSPGLGDTAMYLCATSRDYRGQNTGELFFGEGSRLTVL.

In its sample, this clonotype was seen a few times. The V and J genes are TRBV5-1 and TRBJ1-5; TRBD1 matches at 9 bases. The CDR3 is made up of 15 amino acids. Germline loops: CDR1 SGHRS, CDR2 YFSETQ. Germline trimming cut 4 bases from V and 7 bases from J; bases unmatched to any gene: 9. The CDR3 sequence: CASSVTGGAGQPQHF. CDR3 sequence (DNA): TGCGCCAGCAGCGTAACAGGGGGCGCGGGGCAGCCCCAGCATTTT.

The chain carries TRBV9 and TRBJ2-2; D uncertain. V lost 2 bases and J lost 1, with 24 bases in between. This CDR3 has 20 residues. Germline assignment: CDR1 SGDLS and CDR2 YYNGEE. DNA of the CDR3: TGTGCCAGCAGCGTTGGCAAGGGCGTGACATCCCGACTGAACACCGGGGAGCTGTTTTTT. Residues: CASSVGKGVTSRLNTGELFF. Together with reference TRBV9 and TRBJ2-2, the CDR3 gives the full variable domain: DSGVTQTPKHLITATGQRVTLRCSPRSGDLSVYWYQQSLDQGLQFLIQYYNGEERAKGNILERFSAQQFPDLHSELNLSSLELGDSALYFCASSVGKGVTSRLNTGELFFGEGSRLTVL.

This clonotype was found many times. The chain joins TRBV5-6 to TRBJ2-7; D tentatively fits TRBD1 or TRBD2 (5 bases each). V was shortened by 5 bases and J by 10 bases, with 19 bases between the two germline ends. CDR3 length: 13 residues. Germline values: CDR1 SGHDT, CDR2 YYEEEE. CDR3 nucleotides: TGTGCCAGCAGTATCGGGACCCAGGACGGACAGTACGTC. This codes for CASSIGTQDGQYV.

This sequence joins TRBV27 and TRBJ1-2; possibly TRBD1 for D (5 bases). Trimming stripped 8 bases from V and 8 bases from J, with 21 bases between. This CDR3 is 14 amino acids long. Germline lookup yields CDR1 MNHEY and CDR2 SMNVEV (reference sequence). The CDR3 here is CASGYGGFVYGYTF. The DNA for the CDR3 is TGTGCCAGCGGATACGGGGGTTTTGTCTACGGCTACACCTTC.

CDR3: CASSPLRQGGYNEQFF. CDR3 coding DNA: TGTGCCAGCTCACCACTACGTCAGGGGGGTTACAATGAGCAGTTCTTC. This sequence joins TRBV18 and TRBJ2-1, with D maybe TRBD1 (7 bases). This CDR3 is 16 amino acids long. Trimming pared 1 base from V and 4 bases from J, leaving 14 bases between. The V gene's germline CDR1 is KGHSH and CDR2 LQKENI.

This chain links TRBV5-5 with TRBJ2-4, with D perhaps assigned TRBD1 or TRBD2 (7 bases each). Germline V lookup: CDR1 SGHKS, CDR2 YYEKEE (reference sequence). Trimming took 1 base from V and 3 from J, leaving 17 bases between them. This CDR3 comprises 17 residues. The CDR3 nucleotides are TGTGCCAGCAGCTTGCAGGGGACAGCGGGATACAAAAACATTCAGTACTTC. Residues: CASSLQGTAGYKNIQYF.

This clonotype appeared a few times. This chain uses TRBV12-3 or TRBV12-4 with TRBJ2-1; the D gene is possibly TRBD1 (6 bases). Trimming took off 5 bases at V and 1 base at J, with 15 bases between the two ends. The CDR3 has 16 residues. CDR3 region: CASSQSRGVSYNEQFF. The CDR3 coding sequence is TGTGCCAGCAGTCAATCCAGGGGAGTATCCTACAATGAGCAGTTCTTC.

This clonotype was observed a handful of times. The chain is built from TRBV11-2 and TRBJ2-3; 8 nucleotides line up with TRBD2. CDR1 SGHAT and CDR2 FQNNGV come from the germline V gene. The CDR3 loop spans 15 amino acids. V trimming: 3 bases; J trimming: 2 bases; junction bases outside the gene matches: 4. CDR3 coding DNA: TGTGCCAGCAGCTTCCGGACTAGCTCCACAGATACGCAGTATTTT. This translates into CASSFRTSSTDTQYF.

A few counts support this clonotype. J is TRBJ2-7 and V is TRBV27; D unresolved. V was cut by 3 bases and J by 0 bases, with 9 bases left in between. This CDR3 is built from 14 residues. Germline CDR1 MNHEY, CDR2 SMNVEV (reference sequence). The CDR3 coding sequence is TGTGCCAGCAGTTTGTACGGCTCCTCCTACGAGCAGTACTTC. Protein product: CASSLYGSSYEQYF.

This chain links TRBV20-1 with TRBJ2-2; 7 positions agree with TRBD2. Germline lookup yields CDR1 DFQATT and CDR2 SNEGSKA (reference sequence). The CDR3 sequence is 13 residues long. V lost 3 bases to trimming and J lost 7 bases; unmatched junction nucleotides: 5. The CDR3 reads CSARRGFVGELFF. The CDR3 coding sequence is TGCAGTGCTAGGCGGGGGTTCGTCGGGGAGCTGTTTTTT.

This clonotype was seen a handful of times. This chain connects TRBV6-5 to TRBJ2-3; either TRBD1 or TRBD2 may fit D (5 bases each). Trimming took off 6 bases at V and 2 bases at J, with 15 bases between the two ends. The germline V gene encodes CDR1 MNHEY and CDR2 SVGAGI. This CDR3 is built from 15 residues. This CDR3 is CASRYRDRITDTQYF. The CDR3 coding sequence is TGTGCCAGCAGGTACCGGGACCGAATCACAGATACGCAGTATTTT.

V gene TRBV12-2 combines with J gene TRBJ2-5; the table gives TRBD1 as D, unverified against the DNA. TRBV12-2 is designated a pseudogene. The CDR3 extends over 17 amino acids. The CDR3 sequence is CASRLGGQGPPCETQYF. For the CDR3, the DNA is TGTGCAAGTCGCTTAGGGGGGCAGGGGCCCCCTTGCGAGACCCAGTACTTC.

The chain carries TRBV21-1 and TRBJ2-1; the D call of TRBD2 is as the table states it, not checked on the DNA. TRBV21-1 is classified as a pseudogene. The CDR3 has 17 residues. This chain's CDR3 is CASSKAGTSSKNNEQFF. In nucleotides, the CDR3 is TGTGCCAGCAGCAAAGCGGGGACTAGCTCGAAGAACAATGAGCAGTTCTTC.

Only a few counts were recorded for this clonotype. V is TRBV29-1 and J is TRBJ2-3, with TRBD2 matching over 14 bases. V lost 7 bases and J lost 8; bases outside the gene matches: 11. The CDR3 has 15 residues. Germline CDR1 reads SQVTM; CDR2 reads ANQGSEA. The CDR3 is CSATRTSGGLGTQYF. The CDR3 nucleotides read TGCAGCGCTACTCGGACTAGCGGGGGGTTGGGTACGCAGTATTTT.

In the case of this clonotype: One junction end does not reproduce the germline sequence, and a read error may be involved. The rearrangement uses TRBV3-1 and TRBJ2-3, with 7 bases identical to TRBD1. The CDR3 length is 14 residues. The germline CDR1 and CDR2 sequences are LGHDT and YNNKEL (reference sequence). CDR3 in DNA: TGTGCCAGCAGCCAAAGGACAGGCAGAGATATGCAGTATTTT. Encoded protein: CASSQRTGRDMQYF.

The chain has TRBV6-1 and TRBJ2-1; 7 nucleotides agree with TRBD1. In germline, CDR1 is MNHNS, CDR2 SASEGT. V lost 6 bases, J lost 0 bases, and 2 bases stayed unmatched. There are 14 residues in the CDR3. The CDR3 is CASSDRDSYNEQFF. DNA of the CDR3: TGTGCCAGCAGCGACAGGGACTCCTACAATGAGCAGTTCTTC.

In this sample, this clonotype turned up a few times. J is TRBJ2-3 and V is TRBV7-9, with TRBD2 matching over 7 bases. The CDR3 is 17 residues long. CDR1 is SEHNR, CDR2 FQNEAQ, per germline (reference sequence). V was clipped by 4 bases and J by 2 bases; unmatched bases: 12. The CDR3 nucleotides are TGTGCCAGCAGCTCACTTAGTTATCTAGCGGACACAGATACGCAGTATTTT. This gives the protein CASSSLSYLADTDTQYF.

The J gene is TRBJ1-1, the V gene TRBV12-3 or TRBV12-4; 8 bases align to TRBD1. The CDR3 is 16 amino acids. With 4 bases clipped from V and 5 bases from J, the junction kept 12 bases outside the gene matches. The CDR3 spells CASSSARDRPGTEAFF. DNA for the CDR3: TGTGCCAGCAGTTCTGCTCGGGACAGGCCTGGGACTGAAGCTTTCTTT.

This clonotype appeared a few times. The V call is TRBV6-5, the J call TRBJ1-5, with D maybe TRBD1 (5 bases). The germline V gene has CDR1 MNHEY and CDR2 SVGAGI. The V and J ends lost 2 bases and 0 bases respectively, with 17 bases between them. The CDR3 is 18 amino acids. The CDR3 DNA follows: TGTGCCAGCAGTTACACCCGGGACTGTCCTCATAGCAATCAGCCCCAGCATTTT. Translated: CASSYTRDCPHSNQPQHF.

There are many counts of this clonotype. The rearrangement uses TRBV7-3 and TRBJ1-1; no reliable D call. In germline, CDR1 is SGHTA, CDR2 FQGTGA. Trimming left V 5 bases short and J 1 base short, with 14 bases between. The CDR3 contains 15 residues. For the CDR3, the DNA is TGTGCCAGCAGCCAGGCCCCTGGGCGGAACACTGAAGCTTTCTTT. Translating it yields CASSQAPGRNTEAFF.

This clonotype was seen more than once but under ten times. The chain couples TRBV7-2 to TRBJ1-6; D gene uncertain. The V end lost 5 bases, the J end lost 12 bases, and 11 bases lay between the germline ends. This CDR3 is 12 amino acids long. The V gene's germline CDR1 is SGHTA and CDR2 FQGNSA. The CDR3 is CASSPRNQPLHF. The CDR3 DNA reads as TGTGCCAGCAGCCCCCGAAATCAACCCCTCCACTTT. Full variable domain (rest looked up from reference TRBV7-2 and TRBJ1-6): GAGVSQSPSNKVTEKGKDVELRCDPISGHTALYWYRQSLGQGLEFLIYFQGNSAPDKSGLPSDRFSAERTGGSVSTLTIQRTQQEDSAVYLCASSPRNQPLHFGNGTRLTVT.

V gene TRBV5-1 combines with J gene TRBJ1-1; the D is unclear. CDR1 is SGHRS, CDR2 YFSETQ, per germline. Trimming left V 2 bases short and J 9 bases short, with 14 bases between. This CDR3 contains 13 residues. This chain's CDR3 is CASSLSGRPKAFF. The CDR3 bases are TGCGCCAGCAGCTTATCCGGGCGCCCAAAAGCTTTCTTT.

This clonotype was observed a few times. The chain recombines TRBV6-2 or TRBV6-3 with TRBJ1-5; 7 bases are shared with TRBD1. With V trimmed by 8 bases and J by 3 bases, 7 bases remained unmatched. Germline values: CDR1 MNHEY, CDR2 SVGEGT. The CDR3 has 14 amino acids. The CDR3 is CASAFGTVNQPQHF. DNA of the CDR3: TGTGCCAGCGCTTTCGGGACAGTCAATCAGCCCCAGCATTTT.

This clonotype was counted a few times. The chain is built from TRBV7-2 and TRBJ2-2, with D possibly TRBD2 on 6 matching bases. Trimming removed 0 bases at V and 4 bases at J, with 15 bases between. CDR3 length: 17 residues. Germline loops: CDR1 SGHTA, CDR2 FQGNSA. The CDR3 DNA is TGTGCCAGCAGCTTAGCGCCACTAGCCCCGGGCACCGGGGAGCTGTTTTTT. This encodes CASSLAPLAPGTGELFF.

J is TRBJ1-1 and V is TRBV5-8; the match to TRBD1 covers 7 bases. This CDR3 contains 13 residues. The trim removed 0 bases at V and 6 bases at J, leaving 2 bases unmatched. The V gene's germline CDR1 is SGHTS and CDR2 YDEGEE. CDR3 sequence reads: CASSLDQGAEAFF. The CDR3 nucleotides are TGTGCCAGCAGCTTGGATCAGGGGGCTGAAGCTTTCTTT.

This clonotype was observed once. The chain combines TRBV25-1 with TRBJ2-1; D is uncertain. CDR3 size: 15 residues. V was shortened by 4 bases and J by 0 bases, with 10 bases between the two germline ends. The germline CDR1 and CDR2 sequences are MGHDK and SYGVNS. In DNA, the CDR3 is TGTGCCAGCAGTGGAGAGCCGAGCTCCTACAATGAGCAGTTCTTC. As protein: CASSGEPSSYNEQFF. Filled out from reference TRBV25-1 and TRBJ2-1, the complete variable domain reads EADIYQTPRYLVIGTGKKITLECSQTMGHDKMYWYQQDPGMELHLIHYSYGVNSTEKGDLSSESTVSRIRTEHFPLTLESARPSHTSQYLCASSGEPSSYNEQFFGPGTRLTVL.

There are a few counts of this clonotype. The CDR3 protein is CASSYTSGSSYNSPLHF. CDR3 nucleotide sequence: TGTGCCAGCAGTTATACATCCGGAAGCTCCTATAATTCACCCCTCCACTTT. This chain uses TRBV6-5 with TRBJ1-6, with D unresolved. Trimming left V 3 bases short and J 0 bases short, with 12 bases between. The CDR3 is 17 residues long. Looked up from germline, CDR1 is MNHEY and CDR2 is SVGAGI.